This is a list of T cell receptor beta chains from one sample in a study of shared clonotypes between healthy human individuals. The assay was immunoSEQ multiplex PCR, and TCRdb's table has in-frame clones only and misses some. The table has about 610,000 clones, 90% to 97% seen once; the top ten hold approximately 0.1%. The sequencing input was naive CD8+ T cells sorted from blood. These receptors all come from a woman younger than 45 in good health. The CDR3 runs from the conserved cysteine through the conserved F or W. A D gene is named only where the DNA matches it firmly. Size is stated for part of the rows, as once, few or many counts, or as a class when the clone is expanded.

CDR3 DNA	CDR3 protein	clone size	D gene	V gene	J gene
TGTGCCAGCACCCCCGGTGGGGGCGGGGAGCTGTTTTTT	CASTPGGGGELFF	NA	NA	TRBV27	TRBJ2-2
TGTGCCAGCAGCCTAGGGGGGGGTTCACCCCTCCACTTT	CASSLGGGSPLHF	NA	NA	TRBV27	TRBJ1-6
TGCAGCGTTGCGGGACCGGGCAAGAGGGTGTATGGCTACACCTTC	CSVAGPGKRVYGYTF	once	NA	TRBV29-1	TRBJ1-2
TGTGCCAGCAGTTTCTGGAGTGAGCAGTTCTTC	CASSFWSEQFF	NA	NA	TRBV28	TRBJ2-1
TGTGCCAGCAGCTTTCAGGGATCGGGCACCGGGGAGCTGTTTTTT	CASSFQGSGTGELFF	NA	NA	TRBV7-6	TRBJ2-2
TGCAGCGTTCGCGGGGCGGTCTCCTACAATGAGCAGTTCTTC	CSVRGAVSYNEQFF	once	NA	TRBV29-1	TRBJ2-1
TGTGCCTGGAGTGTAGTAGGGGTAACGGGTAATGAGCAGTTCTTC	CAWSVVGVTGNEQFF	NA	NA	TRBV30	TRBJ2-1
TGTGCCAGCAGTTACGCGGACAGGGCCTACGAGCAGTACTTC	CASSYADRAYEQYF	NA	TRBD1	TRBV6-5	TRBJ2-7
TGTGCCAGCAGCTTAACTCCGGGCAGTTACGAGCAGTACTTC	CASSLTPGSYEQYF	NA	NA	TRBV7-7	TRBJ2-7
TGTGCCACCAGCAGAGTGGGGACAGGGGTTTACTCCGAGCAGTACTTC	CATSRVGTGVYSEQYF	NA	TRBD1	TRBV15	TRBJ2-7
TGTGCCAGCAGCGGGTGGGACACCTCTAACTATGGCTACACCTTC	CASSGWDTSNYGYTF	NA	NA	TRBV5-5	TRBJ1-2
TGCGCCAGCAGCCAAGCCACAGGGCCAAGGTCCGACGAGCAGTACTTC	CASSQATGPRSDEQYF	NA	NA	TRBV4-1	TRBJ2-7
TGCGCCAGCAGTCAAATCTGGGAAAGCAATCAGCCCCAGCATTTT	CASSQIWESNQPQHF	NA	NA	TRBV23-1	TRBJ1-5
TGTGCCAGTGGGACAGGGGATCTCGAGCAGTACTTC	CASGTGDLEQYF	NA	TRBD1	TRBV6-5	TRBJ2-7
TGTGCCAGTAGTATAGATCTGGAGACAGGAGGAACGAACTATGGCTACACCTTC	CASSIDLETGGTNYGYTF	NA	NA	TRBV19	TRBJ1-2
TGTGCCAGCAGTTTAAGGCTCGAGACAGGGTCTGAAGCTTTCTTT	CASSLRLETGSEAFF	NA	TRBD1	TRBV27	TRBJ1-1
TGTGCCAGCCCTGATTCTCGGACTAGCGGGAAGACAGATACGCAGTATTTT	CASPDSRTSGKTDTQYF	NA	TRBD2	TRBV2	TRBJ2-3
TGTGCCAGCAGCCCGACAGCCGGGAGTCCCTACGAGCAGTACTTC	CASSPTAGSPYEQYF	NA	NA	TRBV27	TRBJ2-7
TGTGCCAGCAGTGGGGTTTTGATGGCCAATGAGCAGTTCTTC	CASSGVLMANEQFF	NA	NA	TRBV27	TRBJ2-1
TGTGCCAGCAGTTTCACTGGGGTCGGGACTAGCGGGAATGAGCAGTTCTTC	CASSFTGVGTSGNEQFF	NA	TRBD2	TRBV28	TRBJ2-1
TGTGCCAGCAGCGCTGGAAACTATGGCTACACCTTC	CASSAGNYGYTF	NA	NA	TRBV27	TRBJ1-2
TGTGCCAGCAGTTACGCCCGGGAGACCCAGTACTTC	CASSYARETQYF	NA	NA	TRBV6-5	TRBJ2-5
TGTGCCAGCCGAACCCAAGGCCAGCCCCAGCATTTT	CASRTQGQPQHF	NA	NA	TRBV27	TRBJ1-5
TGTGCCAGCAGCGTTCCGACTAGCCCGGGGGGGACCCAGTACTTC	CASSVPTSPGGTQYF	NA	TRBD2	TRBV7-2	TRBJ2-5
TGTGCCAGCAGCTTTAGCGGCACAGATACGCAGTATTTT	CASSFSGTDTQYF	NA	NA	TRBV5-6	TRBJ2-3
TGCGCCAGCAGCTTGGTGATCGGGGCGGGGAGAACCTACGAGCAGTACTTC	CASSLVIGAGRTYEQYF	NA	NA	TRBV5-1	TRBJ2-7
TGTGCCAGCAGTTTACAAGTTCTACAACCCCAGCATTTT	CASSLQVLQPQHF	NA	NA	TRBV28	TRBJ1-5
TGTGCCAGCAGCTTTTTAGCGGAAGGGGGAGAGACCCAGTACTTC	CASSFLAEGGETQYF	NA	NA	TRBV11-1	TRBJ2-5
TGTGCCAGCAGTATCGGACAGGGGACAAGGTACGAGCAGTACTTC	CASSIGQGTRYEQYF	NA	TRBD1	TRBV28	TRBJ2-7
TGTGCCAGCAGTTTAGGGGCGGGGAGGGGGTTCGGCAATCAGCCCCAGCATTTT	CASSLGAGRGFGNQPQHF	NA	NA	TRBV28	TRBJ1-5
TGTGCCAGCAGTTTATCGAAGTCCTTCGTGTTCTTC	CASSLSKSFVFF	NA	NA	TRBV27	TRBJ2-1
TGTGCCAGCAGTTTTGAGGGCAGGGGGCAGGTTGAGCAGTTCTTC	CASSFEGRGQVEQFF	once	TRBD1	TRBV27	TRBJ2-1
TGTGCCAGCAGCTTAGCCCCATTGACAGGGGGGTACGAGCAGTACTTC	CASSLAPLTGGYEQYF	once	TRBD1	TRBV11-2	TRBJ2-7
TGTGCCAGCAGCCCCCACTACGCTGGGGGGGGGACGAACACCGGGGAGCTGTTTTTT	CASSPHYAGGGTNTGELFF	NA	TRBD2	TRBV13	TRBJ2-2
TGTGCCAGCAGATTGTTAAACACCGGGGAGCTGTTTTTT	CASRLLNTGELFF	NA	NA	TRBV27	TRBJ2-2
TGTGCCAGTATCCAGGGGGATACGCAGTATTTT	CASIQGDTQYF	NA	NA	TRBV19	TRBJ2-3
TGTGCCAGCAGCTTGTTCGGTTGGGATGGCGTTGAGACCCAGTACTTC	CASSLFGWDGVETQYF	NA	NA	TRBV5-6	TRBJ2-5
TGTGCCAGCAGTAACACGAACACTGAAGCTTTCTTT	CASSNTNTEAFF	NA	NA	TRBV6-5	TRBJ1-1
TGTGCCAGCAGTTACTCGATCGGAAATGAGCAGTTCTTC	CASSYSIGNEQFF	NA	NA	TRBV6-5	TRBJ2-1
TGTGCCAGCACTAACAACCTTGGGAATGAGCAGTTCTTC	CASTNNLGNEQFF	NA	NA	TRBV27	TRBJ2-1
TGTGCCAGCAGCTTACCGTCCCGGGACAGGGGGCCGAACACTGAAGCTTTCTTT	CASSLPSRDRGPNTEAFF	few	TRBD1	TRBV7-6	TRBJ1-1
TGTGCCAGCAGCTTCGGGGGTGTGAACACTGAAGCTTTCTTT	CASSFGGVNTEAFF	NA	NA	TRBV5-4	TRBJ1-1
TGTGCCAGCAGTTTACACGGGTATAGCAATCAGCCCCAGCATTTT	CASSLHGYSNQPQHF	NA	NA	TRBV27	TRBJ1-5